A selection of T cell receptor beta chains follows, all from one sample in a study of blood T cells in healthy people across ages. One entry per CDR3 protein, called by TCRdb with MiXCR from the 5' RACE reads. The sample includes some 1.6 million distinct CDR3 sequences, roughly a third of them seen just once. The sample taken for sequencing was blood. These receptors originate from a woman between 25 and 40 years old in good health. Both conserved end residues are part of each CDR3. D genes are given only for firm matches. Clone size is shown for a subset of rows, as once, few, many or a class of expanded clone.

cdr3_aa: CSVEPLRGVEQFF
cdr3_nt: TGCAGCGTTGAGCCTCTGCGGGGGGTTGAGCAGTTCTTC
j_call: TRBJ2-1
clone_size: many
d_call: TRBD2
v_call: TRBV29-1

cdr3_aa: CASSTVEAGVSTDTQYF
cdr3_nt: TGCGCCAGCAGCACCGTCGAGGCGGGAGTGAGCACAGATACGCAGTATTTT
j_call: TRBJ2-3
clone_size: .
d_call: TRBD2
v_call: TRBV7-3

cdr3_aa: CASSLGAGVSYNEQFF
cdr3_nt: TGCGCCAGCAGCTTGGGAGCGGGAGTATCCTACAATGAGCAGTTCTTC
j_call: TRBJ2-1
clone_size: few
d_call: TRBD2
v_call: TRBV5-1

cdr3_aa: CASSHPSGDTYNEQFF
cdr3_nt: TGTGCCAGCAGTCACCCCTCGGGGGACACCTACAATGAGCAGTTCTTC
j_call: TRBJ2-1
clone_size: few
d_call: .
v_call: TRBV28

cdr3_aa: CASSYGQPSTNEQFF
cdr3_nt: TGTGCCAGCAGTTACGGACAGCCGTCCACCAATGAGCAGTTCTTC
j_call: TRBJ2-1
clone_size: few
d_call: .
v_call: TRBV6-5

cdr3_aa: CSARAPATSYNEQFF
cdr3_nt: TGCAGTGCTAGAGCCCCAGCGACCTCCTACAATGAGCAGTTCTTC
j_call: TRBJ2-1
clone_size: .
d_call: .
v_call: TRBV20-1

cdr3_aa: CSVGRSRGEQYF
cdr3_nt: TGCAGCGTGGGTCGCAGTAGGGGCGAGCAGTACTTC
j_call: TRBJ2-7
clone_size: many
d_call: .
v_call: TRBV29-1

cdr3_aa: CASCNGGHNSPLHF
cdr3_nt: TGTGCCAGCTGTAATGGGGGGCATAATTCACCCCTCCACTTT
j_call: TRBJ1-6
clone_size: .
d_call: .
v_call: TRBV9

cdr3_aa: CASSLQGQGVNEQFF
cdr3_nt: TGTGCCAGCAGTTTGCAGGGACAGGGGGTTAATGAGCAGTTCTTC
j_call: TRBJ2-1
clone_size: .
d_call: TRBD1
v_call: TRBV27

cdr3_aa: CATDSNQPQHF
cdr3_nt: TGTGCCACGGATAGCAATCAGCCCCAGCATTTT
j_call: TRBJ1-5
clone_size: .
d_call: .
v_call: TRBV9

cdr3_aa: CASRSWDRVHDEQFF
cdr3_nt: TGTGCCAGCAGGTCGTGGGACAGGGTGCACGATGAGCAGTTCTTC
j_call: TRBJ2-1
clone_size: .
d_call: TRBD1
v_call: TRBV7-9

cdr3_aa: CASTNTGTGGDYEQFF
cdr3_nt: TGCGCCAGCACCAATACCGGGACAGGTGGGGATTATGAGCAGTTCTTC
j_call: TRBJ2-1
clone_size: .
d_call: TRBD1
v_call: TRBV10-2

cdr3_aa: CASSPTSVYNEQFF
cdr3_nt: TGTGCCAGCAGCCCCACTAGCGTCTACAATGAGCAGTTCTTC
j_call: TRBJ2-1
clone_size: few
d_call: TRBD2
v_call: TRBV7-3

cdr3_aa: CANSLRQGYTEAFF
cdr3_nt: TGTGCCAACAGTTTAAGACAGGGTTACACTGAAGCTTTCTTT
j_call: TRBJ1-1
clone_size: .
d_call: TRBD1
v_call: TRBV28

cdr3_aa: CASSQDWAYEQYF
cdr3_nt: TGCGCCAGCAGCCAAGATTGGGCCTACGAGCAGTACTTC
j_call: TRBJ2-7
clone_size: many
d_call: .
v_call: TRBV4-1

cdr3_aa: CSAPRTGRGDEQYF
cdr3_nt: TGCAGTGCCCCCAGGACGGGTCGGGGGGACGAGCAGTACTTC
j_call: TRBJ2-7
clone_size: .
d_call: TRBD2
v_call: TRBV20-1

cdr3_aa: CASNRAGGNYEQYF
cdr3_nt: TGTGCCAGCAACCGAGCGGGAGGGAACTACGAGCAGTACTTC
j_call: TRBJ2-7
clone_size: .
d_call: TRBD2
v_call: TRBV6-1

cdr3_aa: CAWSPGLNQPQHF
cdr3_nt: TGTGCCTGGAGTCCGGGGCTAAATCAGCCCCAGCATTTT
j_call: TRBJ1-5
clone_size: .
d_call: .
v_call: TRBV30

cdr3_aa: CTSRSRAAETQYF
cdr3_nt: TGTACCAGTAGATCCAGGGCTGCGGAGACCCAGTACTTC
j_call: TRBJ2-5
clone_size: .
d_call: .
v_call: TRBV2

cdr3_aa: CSVDEDYRGSGYTF
cdr3_nt: TGCAGCGTTGACGAGGATTATCGGGGAAGTGGCTACACCTTC
j_call: TRBJ1-2
clone_size: few
d_call: .
v_call: TRBV29-1

cdr3_aa: CASSQSPFASGGDEQFF
cdr3_nt: TGTGCCAGCAGCCAGTCCCCCTTTGCCAGCGGGGGGGATGAGCAGTTCTTC
j_call: TRBJ2-1
clone_size: few
d_call: TRBD2
v_call: TRBV6-2/TRBV6-3

cdr3_aa: CSARAGSNTGELFF
cdr3_nt: TGCAGTGCTAGGGCTGGCTCGAACACCGGGGAGCTGTTTTTT
j_call: TRBJ2-2
clone_size: few
d_call: .
v_call: TRBV20-1

cdr3_aa: CASSDSPGYTEAFF
cdr3_nt: TGTGCCAGCAGTGATTCCCCCGGGTACACTGAAGCTTTCTTT
j_call: TRBJ1-1
clone_size: .
d_call: .
v_call: TRBV2

cdr3_aa: CSAREGPNEQFF
cdr3_nt: TGCAGTGCTAGAGAAGGACCAAATGAGCAGTTCTTC
j_call: TRBJ2-1
clone_size: .
d_call: .
v_call: TRBV20-1

cdr3_aa: CASSLYGRNTEAFF
cdr3_nt: TGTGCCAGCAGTTTATACGGAAGGAACACTGAAGCTTTCTTT
j_call: TRBJ1-1
clone_size: .
d_call: .
v_call: TRBV28

cdr3_aa: CSAREKGDQPQHF
cdr3_nt: TGCAGTGCTAGAGAGAAGGGGGATCAGCCCCAGCATTTT
j_call: TRBJ1-5
clone_size: .
d_call: .
v_call: TRBV20-1

cdr3_aa: CASSDRGAHQETQYF
cdr3_nt: TGTGCCAGCAGTGACAGGGGGGCCCACCAAGAGACCCAGTACTTC
j_call: TRBJ2-5
clone_size: many
d_call: TRBD1
v_call: TRBV7-2

cdr3_aa: CASSERQGRYEQYF
cdr3_nt: TGTGCCAGCAGTGAAAGACAGGGACGATACGAGCAGTACTTC
j_call: TRBJ2-7
clone_size: .
d_call: TRBD1
v_call: TRBV28

cdr3_aa: CASSLSRGSYNEQFF
cdr3_nt: TGTGCCAGCAGTCTGTCGCGGGGCTCCTACAATGAGCAGTTCTTC
j_call: TRBJ2-1
clone_size: many
d_call: .
v_call: TRBV7-2

cdr3_aa: CATSRGRGTGQNTEAFF
cdr3_nt: TGTGCCACCAGCAGAGGTCGGGGGACAGGGCAGAACACTGAAGCTTTCTTT
j_call: TRBJ1-1
clone_size: few
d_call: TRBD1
v_call: TRBV15